These 7 T cell receptor beta chains were all obtained from the same sample, sequenced in a study of blood T cell repertoires in COVID-19. Profiling relied on immunoSEQ multiplex PCR, and the TCRdb table lists in-frame clones only, not all of them. The table includes a few hundred thousand clones, about 90% detected once. Sequencing input: PBMCs or T cells enriched from blood (not recorded which). These receptors all stem from a woman aged 25 to 45 who had recovered from COVID-19.

The V and J genes are TRBV10-3 and TRBJ2-3; D not resolved. The CDR3 length is 14 residues. V was cut by 2 bases and J by 2 bases, with 8 bases left in between. Germline V CDR1 and CDR2: ENHRY, SYGVKD. The CDR3 region is CAISENTATDTQYF. For the CDR3, the DNA is TGTGCCATCAGTGAGAACACCGCCACAGATACGCAGTATTTT.

The chain joins TRBV6-5 to TRBJ2-1; D is undetermined. The CDR3 length is 14 residues. In germline, CDR1 is MNHEY, CDR2 SVGAGI. Deletions cut 7 bases from V and 2 bases from J, with 12 bases between. CDR3 amino acids: CASNAPGAYNEQFF. Here the CDR3 DNA reads TGTGCCAGCAATGCGCCTGGAGCCTACAATGAGCAGTTCTTC.

This clone appeared a single time. This chain uses TRBV25-1 with TRBJ2-7; 8 bases map to TRBD1. CDR1 MGHDK and CDR2 SYGVNS come from the germline V gene. Losses at the gene ends were 5 bases for V and 4 bases for J; bases not matched to a gene: 7. This CDR3 has 14 residues. The CDR3 loop is CASSPTGEVYEQYF. CDR3 nucleotides: TGTGCCAGCAGTCCGACAGGGGAAGTTTACGAGCAGTACTTC.

This chain links TRBV10-1 with TRBJ2-3; the match to TRBD2 covers 8 bases. The CDR3 covers 11 residues. Looked up from germline, CDR1 is WNHNN and CDR2 is SYGVQD (reference sequence). The ends lost 8 bases at V and 15 bases at J; junction bases unmatched: 10. In DNA, the CDR3 is TGCGCCAGCTCCAACGGGGGGGGCCTATATTTT. The encoded protein is CASSNGGGLYF.

This clone was observed once. The genes are TRBV28 and TRBJ2-1, with a weak D call TRBD2 (7 bases). V lost 5 bases and J 4 bases, leaving 18 bases between the germline ends. Germline CDR1 reads MDHEN; CDR2 reads SYDVKM. The CDR3 contains 16 residues. The CDR3 DNA follows: TGTGCCAGCAGTCCTGCAAGGGGGGGCGGGTACAATGAGCAGTTCTTC. Translation gives CASSPARGGGYNEQFF.

The gene calls are TRBV7-9 and TRBJ2-5; D is unresolved. The CDR3 consists of 17 residues. Trimming left V 6 bases short and J 0 bases short, with 20 bases between. CDR1 and CDR2 from the germline V gene are SEHNR and FQNEAQ (reference sequence). The CDR3 DNA reads TGTGCCAGCAGTTACCGACCTCCGGGTCCTAACCAAGAGACCCAGTACTTC. Translated: CASSYRPPGPNQETQYF.

This sequence joins TRBV3-1 (or the pseudogene TRBV3-2) and TRBJ2-2; TRBD2 matches at 15 bases. Germline CDR1 is LGHDT and CDR2 is YNNKEL (reference sequence). The trim removed 6 bases at V and 7 bases at J, leaving 9 bases unmatched. The CDR3 runs to 17 residues. CDR3 amino acids: CASRGLAGGRWGGELFF. CDR3 nucleotide sequence: TGTGCCAGCAGGGGACTAGCGGGAGGCCGGTGGGGCGGGGAGCTGTTTTTT.